This T cell receptor (beta chain) was profiled in a study of blood T cell repertoires in COVID-19. For the study at large: Sites across the United States, Italy and Spain contributed samples from acute and convalescent COVID-19. T cells, B-cell-depleted T cells, or PBMCs provided the cDNA or gDNA that served as material.

CDR3 size: 16 residues. CDR1 and CDR2 (germline): SGHAT, FQNNGV. The table came from immunoSEQ multiplex PCR; TCRdb's copy has only in-frame clones and leaves some out. This table holds approximately 250,000 clones, about 83% found once. This clone was counted once. A read error may produce the germline difference seen at one junction end. The sample was peripheral blood. The J gene is TRBJ2-7, the V gene TRBV11-2; 7 nucleotides match TRBD1. This sequence was found in a human donor in a cohort sampled during active COVID-19. CDR3 DNA sequence: TGTGCCAGCAGCGTGACAGGGTTGACCATATCCTCCGAGCAGTACTTC. Translated: CASSVTGLTISSEQYF.